The clone carrying this T cell receptor (beta chain) was seen a handful of times. Memory CD4+ T cells were sorted as CD4+CD45RO+CD25- cells. TCRdb redid the calling of the 5' RACE reads with MiXCR, one entry per CDR3 protein. The data contain 5,300 or so distinct CDR3 sequences, roughly a third of them singletons. In germline, CDR1 is SGHVS, CDR2 FQNEAQ. CDR3 size: 16 residues. V was cut by 2 bases and J by 3 bases, with 16 bases left in between. The chain links TRBV7-8 to TRBJ1-1; D might be TRBD1 (5 bases). This clonotype was sampled from a female donor with breast cancer. Sequences were obtained from memory CD4+ T cells sorted from blood. Subset meaning: memory CD4+ T cells, CD4+CD45RO+CD25-. This CDR3 reads CASSLRQTILDTEAFF. In nucleotides, the CDR3 is TGTGCCAGCAGCTTAAGACAGACCATCCTAGACACTGAAGCTTTCTTT.